A single sample gave rise to the 25 T cell receptor beta chains below, sequenced in a study of shared clonotypes between healthy human individuals. Assay: immunoSEQ multiplex PCR; the TCRdb copy retains only in-frame clones and omits some. Of around 2,000,000 clones listed, 85% to 95% are singletons. Naive CD8 cells lacked CD45RO and underwent positive selection for CCR7, leaving out terminally differentiated effector memory CD45RA+ cells. Sequencing input: naive CD8+ T cells from PBMCs. The receptors come from a man aged 18 to 30 in good health. Some clones in this sample may be carry-over from other donors' samples.

The genes are TRBV28 and TRBJ1-1, with D possibly TRBD1 on 5 matching bases. V lost 1 base and J 1 base, leaving 10 bases between the germline ends. This CDR3 spans 15 amino acids. Germline V gene data show CDR1 as MDHEN and CDR2 as SYDVKM. The CDR3 here is CASSLSQGANTEAFF. In DNA form, the CDR3 reads TGTGCCAGCAGTTTATCGCAGGGAGCGAACACTGAAGCTTTCTTT. The entire variable domain, with the rest obtained from reference TRBV28 and TRBJ1-1, is as follows: DVKVTQSSRYLVKRTGEKVFLECVQDMDHENMFWYRQDPGLGLRLIYFSYDVKMKEKGDIPEGYSVSREKKERFSLILESASTNQTSMYLCASSLSQGANTEAFFGQGTRLTVV.

This chain uses TRBV29-1 with TRBJ2-7, with D perhaps matching TRBD2 (6 bases). Germline CDR1 reads SQVTM; CDR2 reads ANQGSEA. V lost 6 bases, J lost 0 bases, and 18 bases lay in between. The CDR3 contains 15 residues. Here the CDR3 reads CSVFGGPPSSYEQYF. The CDR3 DNA is TGCAGCGTCTTCGGGGGACCCCCGAGCTCCTACGAGCAGTACTTC.

In this sample, this clone turned up once. This sequence joins TRBV7-9 and TRBJ2-1; D may correspond to TRBD1 or TRBD2 (5 bases each). Trimming stripped 5 bases from V and 2 bases from J, with 16 bases between. This CDR3 has 16 residues. CDR1 and CDR2 from the germline V gene are SEHNR and FQNEAQ (reference sequence). CDR3 loop: CASSNTRDRTYNEQFF. The CDR3 nucleotides read TGTGCCAGCAGCAATACCCGGGACCGCACCTACAATGAGCAGTTCTTC.

This sequence joins TRBV5-1 and TRBJ2-3; TRBD1 aligns across 8 bases. Germline CDR1 is SGHRS and CDR2 is YFSETQ. The CDR3 loop spans 15 amino acids. V lost 7 bases and J lost 0; bases outside the gene matches: 7. The CDR3 here is CASAARDRSTDTQYF. In DNA, the CDR3 is TGCGCCAGCGCCGCTCGGGACAGGAGCACAGATACGCAGTATTTT. Complete variable domain (other parts from reference TRBV5-1 and TRBJ2-3): KAGVTQTPRYLIKTRGQQVTLSCSPISGHRSVSWYQQTPGQGLQFLFEYFSETQRNKGNFPGRFSGRQFSNSRSEMNVSTLELGDSALYLCASAARDRSTDTQYFGPGTRLTVL.

This rearrangement joins TRBV9 to TRBJ2-7; TRBD2 matches at 8 bases. V lost 3 bases, J lost 2 bases, and 13 bases stayed unmatched. The CDR3 spans 17 residues. CDR1 is SGDLS, CDR2 YYNGEE, per germline. The CDR3 spells CASSANLKTSAAYEQYF. CDR3 nucleotides: TGTGCCAGCAGCGCTAACCTTAAGACTAGCGCAGCCTACGAGCAGTACTTC.

The chain joins TRBV27 to TRBJ2-7; TRBD2 matches at 7 bases. In germline, CDR1 is MNHEY, CDR2 SMNVEV (reference sequence). V was clipped by 7 bases and J by 4 bases; unmatched bases: 13. This CDR3 has 15 residues. As DNA, the CDR3 is TGTGCCAGCACCCCCCGAGCGGGAAGGGCTTACGAGCAGTACTTC. The encoded protein is CASTPRAGRAYEQYF.

About this clone: Relative to the germline gene, one junction end is altered; a read error may explain this. This chain uses TRBV29-1 with TRBJ2-1; the D is unclear. The CDR3 contains 14 residues. The germline V gene has CDR1 SQVTM and CDR2 ANQGSEA. This CDR3 is CSVEDRKHYNEQFF. The CDR3 bases are TGCAGCGTCGAAGACCGAAAGCATTACAATGAGCAGTTCTTC.

Turning to this clone: Other nucleotide sequences in the sample specify the same CDR3. V and J are TRBV7-2 and TRBJ2-7; D call uncertain. This CDR3 is built from 13 residues. Between the trimmed V and J ends, which lost 0 bases and 2 bases, there was a span of 5 bases. In germline, CDR1 is SGHTA, CDR2 FQGNSA. CDR3 bases: TGTGCCAGCAGCTTAGCTCCCGCCTACGAGCAGTACTTC. It yields the protein CASSLAPAYEQYF.

The rearrangement joins TRBV27 to TRBJ1-5, with a possible D match to TRBD1 (6 bases). The CDR3 is 14 residues long. The germline CDR1 and CDR2 sequences are MNHEY and SMNVEV (reference sequence). Trimming took 6 bases from V and 2 from J, leaving 11 bases between them. The CDR3 nucleotides are TGTGCCAGCAGACCAGGGGAGGGCAATCAGCCCCAGCATTTT. Translating gives CASRPGEGNQPQHF.

As for this clone: Other DNA sequences in the sample encode the same CDR3. V usage is TRBV7-8 and J usage is TRBJ2-2; D gene uncertain. Trimming removed 1 base from V and 5 bases from J, with 5 bases in between. This CDR3 contains 13 residues. CDR1 is SGHVS and CDR2 is FQNEAQ in the germline V gene. The CDR3 sequence: CASSLVTTGELFF. CDR3 DNA: TGTGCCAGCAGCTTAGTTACAACCGGGGAGCTGTTTTTT.

This clone was observed a few times. The chain uses TRBV30 and TRBJ1-4, with TRBD1 as a possible D gene (5 bases). The CDR3 contains 13 residues. Germline V gene sequence: CDR1 GTSNPN, CDR2 SVGIG (reference sequence). Trimming removed 5 bases from V and 4 bases from J, with 11 bases in between. The CDR3 nucleotides are TGTGCCTGGGGGGACGGGCTTAATGAAAAACTGTTTTTT. This encodes CAWGDGLNEKLFF.

The chain recombines TRBV5-1 with TRBJ1-5; TRBD1 agrees at 7 bases. The CDR3 contains 15 residues. V shed 5 bases and J 0 bases; nucleotides not matched to a gene: 5. Per the germline V gene, CDR1 is SGHRS and CDR2 is YFSETQ. The CDR3 sequence is CASRPGTDSNQPQHF. The CDR3 DNA reads TGCGCCAGCAGACCCGGGACAGATAGCAATCAGCCCCAGCATTTT.

The CDR3 sequence is CASSIRSRDWSSEAFF. The CDR3 region has the DNA TGTGCCAGTAGTATCCGAAGTCGGGACTGGTCTAGTGAAGCTTTCTTT. This chain joins TRBV19 and TRBJ1-1; D may be TRBD1 (5 bases). CDR1 is LNHDA and CDR2 is SQIVND in the germline V gene (reference sequence). CDR3 length equals 16 residues. Trimming took off 3 bases at V and 7 bases at J, with 21 bases between the two ends.

The chain couples TRBV6-1 to TRBJ1-5, with TRBD1 matching over 10 bases. CDR3 size: 13 residues. CDR1 and CDR2 from the germline V gene are MNHNS and SASEGT. Trimming removed 10 bases from V and 4 bases from J; junction bases left unmatched: 4. This chain's CDR3 is CAIRDRGNQPQHF. The CDR3 nucleotides are TGTGCCATACGGGACAGGGGTAATCAGCCCCAGCATTTT.

V is TRBV5-1 and J is TRBJ2-7; TRBD1 matches 8 bases. Trimming took 4 bases from V and 2 from J; bases not matched to a gene: 5. Germline lookup yields CDR1 SGHRS and CDR2 YFSETQ. The CDR3 length is 14 residues. The CDR3: CASSIGQGTYEQYF. DNA for the CDR3: TGCGCCAGCAGCATCGGACAGGGCACCTACGAGCAGTACTTC.

This clone was recorded a few times. Other DNA variants within this sample encode the same CDR3. The genes are TRBV9 and TRBJ2-2; D not certain. The CDR3 sequence is 11 residues long. Germline CDR1 and CDR2: SGDLS and YYNGEE. The V end lost 5 bases, the J end lost 8 bases, and 7 bases lay between the germline ends. CDR3: CASRGLGELFF. The CDR3 coding sequence is TGTGCCAGCAGAGGCCTTGGGGAGCTGTTTTTT. Variable domain in full (rest from reference TRBV9 and TRBJ2-2): DSGVTQTPKHLITATGQRVTLRCSPRSGDLSVYWYQQSLDQGLQFLIQYYNGEERAKGNILERFSAQQFPDLHSELNLSSLELGDSALYFCASRGLGELFFGEGSRLTVL.

This rearrangement joins TRBV30 to TRBJ2-7, with D possibly TRBD2 on 5 matching bases. The germline V and J ends were trimmed by 5 bases and 2 bases, with 10 bases remaining between them. The CDR3 runs to 12 residues. Germline loops: CDR1 GTSNPN, CDR2 SVGIG (reference sequence). The CDR3 nucleotides are TGTGCCTGGCGACACGGGGCCTACGAGCAGTACTTC. Amino acids: CAWRHGAYEQYF.

Turning to this clone: Different DNA sequences within this sample yield the same CDR3. The V gene is TRBV28, the J gene TRBJ1-1; unclear D gene. Trimming shortened V by 3 bases and J by 2 bases, and 13 bases separated the two germline ends. The CDR3 sequence is 15 residues long. CDR1 and CDR2 (germline): MDHEN, SYDVKM. The CDR3 coding sequence is TGTGCCAGCAGTTTGTATCGAGAGGCTAACACTGAAGCTTTCTTT. Translation gives CASSLYREANTEAFF.

The gene calls are TRBV11-1 and TRBJ2-1; 9 bases agree with TRBD2. This CDR3 comprises 18 residues. Germline-derived CDR1 and CDR2 are SGHAT and FQDESV (reference sequence). With 2 bases clipped from V and 1 base from J, the junction kept 9 bases outside the gene matches. The CDR3 loop reads CASSLNWGGRGSYNEQFF. The CDR3 DNA follows: TGTGCCAGCAGCTTAAATTGGGGCGGGAGGGGGTCCTACAATGAGCAGTTCTTC.

This chain joins TRBV13 and TRBJ2-5; a possible D gene is TRBD1 (5 bases). The DNA matches TRBJ2-7 better at its end, which makes the J call doubtful. CDR3 size: 13 residues. Germline V lookup: CDR1 PRHDT, CDR2 FYEKMQ (reference sequence). The CDR3 DNA sequence: TGTGCCAGCAGCCATTCAGGGTACTACGAGCAGTACTTC. Residues: CASSHSGYYEQYF.

A single count supports this clone. The chain recombines TRBV30 with TRBJ2-1; maybe TRBD2 (6 bases). CDR1 and CDR2 (germline): GTSNPN, SVGIG (reference sequence). CDR3 length: 11 residues. V was clipped by 3 bases and J by 15 bases, with 15 bases between them. The CDR3 nucleotides are TGTGCCTGGAGGACGGGACCGGAGGGGTTCTTC. Translated: CAWRTGPEGFF. Complete variable domain (other parts from reference TRBV30 and TRBJ2-1): SQTIHQWPATLVQPVGSPLSLECTVEGTSNPNLYWYRQAAGRGLQLLFYSVGIGQISSEVPQNLSASRPQDRQFILSSKKLLLSDSGFYLCAWRTGPEGFFGPGTRLTVL.

The gene calls are TRBV6-6 and TRBJ2-5; 8 bases agree with TRBD1. Germline CDR1 MNHNY, CDR2 SVGAGI (reference sequence). CDR3 length: 12 amino acids. With V trimmed by 8 bases and J by 2 bases, 1 base remained unmatched. The CDR3 reads CASRDRQETQYF. The CDR3 bases are TGTGCCAGCCGGGACAGGCAAGAGACCCAGTACTTC.

The rearrangement links TRBV9 to TRBJ2-2, with D possibly being TRBD2 (5 bases). CDR3 length: 16 amino acids. Germline CDR1 is SGDLS and CDR2 is YYNGEE. Trimming stripped 0 bases from V and 5 bases from J, with 14 bases between. The CDR3 sequence: CASSVDERPWTGELFF. In DNA form, the CDR3 reads TGTGCCAGCAGCGTAGACGAGCGGCCCTGGACCGGGGAGCTGTTTTTT.

The rearrangement links TRBV6-5 to TRBJ2-1; D might be TRBD2 (6 bases). The CDR3 spans 15 residues. Trimming stripped 4 bases from V and 4 bases from J, with 14 bases between. Germline V gene data show CDR1 as MNHEY and CDR2 as SVGAGI. The CDR3 coding sequence is TGTGCCAGCAGTTTTGGTGCGGGATCGTACAATGAGCAGTTCTTC. As protein: CASSFGAGSYNEQFF.

The chain couples TRBV6-1 to TRBJ1-1; perhaps TRBD1 as D (6 bases). V lost 6 bases and J lost 0, with 11 bases in between. The CDR3 is made up of 14 amino acids. Germline V gene lookup returns CDR1 MNHNS and CDR2 SASEGT. CDR3 DNA: TGTGCCAGCAGGGACAGATACATGAACACTGAAGCTTTCTTT. Translation: CASRDRYMNTEAFF.